The TCR beta chain under discussion was sequenced for a study of CD8 T cells in Susac syndrome. As to this clonotype: Its antigen remains unidentified.

After extraction with the RNeasy kit, about 0.5 to 1 ug of the RNA was reverse transcribed using random hexamers. One entry per CDR3 protein results from TCRdb running MiXCR on the immunoSEQ multiplex PCR reads. The table includes about 100,000 distinct CDR3 sequences, about 95% detected once. Study-wide results and caveats: The TCR sequencing and HLA analysis in the study involved a relatively small number of individuals, as the study acknowledged.

CD8+ and CD4+ T cells were negatively isolated; TEMRA cells were FACS-enriched. Per the germline V gene, CDR1 is LNHDA and CDR2 is SQIVND (reference sequence). V shed 0 bases and J shed 3 bases, with 9 bases lying between them. This CDR3 comprises 15 residues. The chain couples TRBV19 to TRBJ1-5, with D uncertain. Sequenced: CD8+ T cells from PBMCs. The origin of this receptor is a human donor with Susac syndrome. CDR3: CASSIERRSNQPQHF. CDR3 DNA sequence: TGTGCCAGTAGTATAGAGAGACGGTCCAATCAGCCCCAGCATTTT.